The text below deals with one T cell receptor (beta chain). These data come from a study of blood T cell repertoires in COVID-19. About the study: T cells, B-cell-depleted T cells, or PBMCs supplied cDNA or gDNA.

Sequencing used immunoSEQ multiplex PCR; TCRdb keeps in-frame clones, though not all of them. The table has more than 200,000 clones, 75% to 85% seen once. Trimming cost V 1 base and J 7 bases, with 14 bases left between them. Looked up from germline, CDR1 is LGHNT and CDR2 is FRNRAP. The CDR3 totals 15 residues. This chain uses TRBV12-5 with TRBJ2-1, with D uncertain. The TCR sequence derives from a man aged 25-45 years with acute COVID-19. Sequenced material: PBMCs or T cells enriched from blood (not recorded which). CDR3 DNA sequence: TGTGCTAGTGGTTTGGGCGATCTCTTAAAGAATGAGCAGTTCTTC. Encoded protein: CASGLGDLLKNEQFF.